The 15 T cell receptor beta chains below all came from one sample that was sequenced in a study of tumor-infiltrating lymphocytes in localized non-small cell lung cancer. Some clones are missing from TCRdb's copy, which holds only in-frame ones; the method was immunoSEQ multiplex PCR. In the table there are around 23,000 clones, just under 75% of which are singletons. Sequencing was carried out using lung tumor tissue. The source is a human donor with non-small cell lung cancer.

The chain couples TRBV14 to TRBJ1-2, with a tentative D call TRBD1 (5 bases). From germline, CDR1 is SGHDN and CDR2 FVKESK. This CDR3 comprises 14 residues. V was pared by 1 base and J by 4 bases, with 10 bases between. This CDR3 reads CASSQVTGPYGYTF. The CDR3 bases are TGTGCCAGCAGCCAAGTGACGGGGCCCTATGGCTACACCTTC.

The chain has TRBV19 and TRBJ2-7; TRBD2 aligns across 7 bases. The CDR3 is 16 amino acids. The V gene end was trimmed by 6 bases and the J gene end by 0 bases; junction bases not matched to a gene: 11. From germline, CDR1 is LNHDA and CDR2 SQIVND (reference sequence). Written as DNA, the CDR3 is TGTGCCAGTAGCAGGAGGCGAGCGGGGTCCTCCTACGAGCAGTACTTC. The encoded protein is CASSRRRAGSSYEQYF.

This clone turned up a few times. This rearrangement joins TRBV30 to TRBJ2-3, with 10 bases that match TRBD2. The CDR3 consists of 14 residues. Germline V gene data show CDR1 as GTSNPN and CDR2 as SVGIG (reference sequence). The trim removed 3 bases at V and 4 bases at J, leaving 4 bases unmatched. The CDR3: CAWRYSGGADTQYF. The CDR3 coding sequence is TGTGCCTGGAGATACAGCGGGGGGGCAGATACGCAGTATTTT. Supplemented by reference TRBV30 and TRBJ2-3, the full variable domain reads SQTIHQWPATLVQPVGSPLSLECTVEGTSNPNLYWYRQAAGRGLQLLFYSVGIGQISSEVPQNLSASRPQDRQFILSSKKLLLSDSGFYLCAWRYSGGADTQYFGPGTRLTVL.

V and J are TRBV5-6 and TRBJ2-7, with TRBD1 matching 10 bases. The CDR3 totals 16 residues. Losses at the gene ends were 0 bases for V and 1 base for J; bases not matched to a gene: 4. Germline loops: CDR1 SGHDT, CDR2 YYEEEE. DNA for the CDR3: TGTGCCAGCAGCTTGGCCGGGACAGGGGTTTCCTACGAGCAGTACTTC. Its protein product is CASSLAGTGVSYEQYF.

The V gene is TRBV19, the J gene TRBJ1-2; unclear D gene. The CDR3 loop spans 12 amino acids. V gave up 4 bases and J gave up 4 bases, with 7 bases separating them. Germline V gene lookup returns CDR1 LNHDA and CDR2 SQIVND (reference sequence). CDR3 loop: CASSNPVYGYTF. CDR3 DNA sequence: TGTGCCAGTAGTAACCCGGTCTATGGCTACACCTTC.

The chain joins TRBV4-3 to TRBJ1-1, with D unclear. This CDR3 is 15 amino acids long. Germline-derived CDR1 and CDR2 are LGHNA and YSLEER. Trimming removed 3 bases at V and 4 bases at J, with 15 bases between. CDR3 sequence: CASSQDRAVVTEAFF. The CDR3 region has the DNA TGCGCCAGCAGCCAGGACCGGGCCGTAGTCACTGAAGCTTTCTTT.

This sequence joins TRBV5-5 and TRBJ1-2, with D possibly being TRBD1 (6 bases). CDR1 SGHKS and CDR2 YYEKEE come from the germline V gene (reference sequence). This CDR3 spans 15 amino acids. The V and J ends lost 4 bases and 0 bases respectively, with 13 bases between them. The DNA of the CDR3 is TGTGCCAGCAGCCCGGGGGGGCAAGCTAACTATGGCTACACCTTC. Amino acids: CASSPGGQANYGYTF.

V gene TRBV2 combines with J gene TRBJ1-3; TRBD1 is a possible D gene (6 bases). Trimming cost V 8 bases and J 5 bases, with 10 bases left between them. There are 12 residues in the CDR3. Germline V gene data show CDR1 as SNHLY and CDR2 as FYNNEI. The CDR3 region is CASGGGRNTIYF. CDR3 nucleotides: TGTGCCAGCGGAGGGGGGAGAAACACCATATATTTT.

The gene calls are TRBV19 and TRBJ1-1; no clear D. Per germline, CDR1 LNHDA and CDR2 SQIVND (reference sequence). Trimming cost V 1 base and J 2 bases, with 8 bases left between them. The CDR3 loop spans 14 amino acids. The CDR3 reads CASSIGHLNTEAFF. The CDR3 nucleotides read TGTGCCAGTAGTATAGGACACCTAAACACTGAAGCTTTCTTT. The full variable domain, in which reference TRBV19 and TRBJ1-1 provide the parts outside the CDR3, is DGGITQSPKYLFRKEGQNVTLSCEQNLNHDAMYWYRQDPGQGLRLIYYSQIVNDFQKGDIAEGYSVSREKKESFPLTVTSAQKNPTAFYLCASSIGHLNTEAFFGQGTRLTVV.

This chain uses TRBV5-6 with TRBJ1-6; D is unclear. The V and J ends lost 0 bases and 4 bases respectively, with 5 bases between them. The CDR3 covers 14 residues. Germline V gene lookup returns CDR1 SGHDT and CDR2 YYEEEE. CDR3 residues: CASSLGRYNSPLHF. The CDR3 nucleotides read TGTGCCAGCAGCTTGGGACGGTATAATTCACCCCTCCACTTT. Based on the CDR3 plus reference TRBV5-6 and TRBJ1-6, the full variable domain is DAGVTQSPTHLIKTRGQQVTLRCSPKSGHDTVSWYQQALGQGPQFIFQYYEEEERQRGNFPDRFSGHQFPNYSSELNVNALLLGDSALYLCASSLGRYNSPLHFGNGTRLTVT.

V and J are TRBV12-5 and TRBJ2-1; 9 nucleotides match TRBD1. The CDR3 loop spans 14 amino acids. Trimming cost V 6 bases and J 7 bases; bases outside gene matches: 7. Germline V gives CDR1 LGHNT, CDR2 FRNRAP. CDR3 region: CASGPGTGQNEQFF. The CDR3 nucleotides read TGTGCTAGTGGACCTGGGACAGGGCAAAATGAGCAGTTCTTC.

This clone turned up a few times. This chain connects TRBV2 to TRBJ2-4; D possibly corresponds to TRBD2 (5 bases). This CDR3 comprises 16 residues. Germline loops: CDR1 SNHLY, CDR2 FYNNEI. The V end was cut by 7 bases, the J end by 1 base, with 17 bases between. The CDR3 reads CASTADGIAAKNIQYF. Here the CDR3 DNA reads TGTGCCAGCACGGCTGACGGGATTGCGGCCAAAAACATTCAGTACTTC. Full variable domain (remainder filled in from reference TRBV2 and TRBJ2-4): EPEVTQTPSHQVTQMGQEVILRCVPISNHLYFYWYRQILGQKVEFLVSFYNNEISEKSEIFDDQFSVERPDGSNFTLKIRSTKLEDSAMYFCASTADGIAAKNIQYFGAGTRLSVL.

This clone has more than one count but fewer than ten. The gene calls are TRBV5-4 and TRBJ2-5; TRBD2 matches 8 bases. The CDR3 has 13 residues. V shed 4 bases, J shed 1 base, and the junction held 0 bases outside the gene matches. Germline assignment: CDR1 SGHNT and CDR2 YYREEE (reference sequence). CDR3 loop: CASSGTSQETQYF. DNA for the CDR3: TGTGCCAGCAGCGGGACTAGCCAAGAGACCCAGTACTTC.

This chain joins TRBV2 and TRBJ1-5, with 8 bases identical to TRBD1. V trimming: 5 bases; J trimming: 7 bases; junction bases outside the gene matches: 4. The CDR3 extends over 13 amino acids. Germline CDR1 SNHLY, CDR2 FYNNEI. The CDR3 protein is CASSSDRDQPQHF. Written as DNA, the CDR3 is TGTGCCAGCAGTTCGGACAGGGACCAGCCCCAGCATTTT.

The chain uses TRBV19 and TRBJ1-2, with TRBD1 identical over 12 bases. The CDR3 covers 13 residues. Germline-derived CDR1 and CDR2 are LNHDA and SQIVND (reference sequence). Trimming cost V 4 bases and J 8 bases; bases outside gene matches: 2. CDR3 coding DNA: TGTGCCAGTAGTAGGGACAGGGGGCAAGGCTACACCTTC. This codes for CASSRDRGQGYTF.